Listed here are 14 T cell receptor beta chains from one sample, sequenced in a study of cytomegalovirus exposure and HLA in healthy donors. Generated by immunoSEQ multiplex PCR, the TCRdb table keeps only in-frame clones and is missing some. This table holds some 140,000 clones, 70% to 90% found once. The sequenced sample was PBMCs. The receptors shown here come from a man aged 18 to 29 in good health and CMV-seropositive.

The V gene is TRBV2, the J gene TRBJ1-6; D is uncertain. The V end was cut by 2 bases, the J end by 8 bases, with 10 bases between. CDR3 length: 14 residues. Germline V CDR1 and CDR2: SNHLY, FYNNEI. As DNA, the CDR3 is TGTGCCAGCAGTGAATTCGGGCGGGATTCACCCCTCCACTTT. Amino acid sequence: CASSEFGRDSPLHF.

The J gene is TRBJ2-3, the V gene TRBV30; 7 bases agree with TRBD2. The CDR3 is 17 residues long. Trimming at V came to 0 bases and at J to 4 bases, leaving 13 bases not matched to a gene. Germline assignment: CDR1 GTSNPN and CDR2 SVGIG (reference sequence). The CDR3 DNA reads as TGTGCCTGGAGTGTACGGACGTTTGGGGCGGGAGCAGATACGCAGTATTTT. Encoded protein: CAWSVRTFGAGADTQYF.

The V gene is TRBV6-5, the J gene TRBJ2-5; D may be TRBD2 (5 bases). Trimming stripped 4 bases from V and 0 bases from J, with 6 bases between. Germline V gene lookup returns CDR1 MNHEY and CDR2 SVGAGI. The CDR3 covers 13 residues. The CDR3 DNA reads TGTGCCAGCAGTTCCGGGAACCAAGAGACCCAGTACTTC. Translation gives CASSSGNQETQYF.

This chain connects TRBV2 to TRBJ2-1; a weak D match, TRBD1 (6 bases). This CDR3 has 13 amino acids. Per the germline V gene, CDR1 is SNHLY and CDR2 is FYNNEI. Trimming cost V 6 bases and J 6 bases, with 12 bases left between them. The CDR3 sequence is CASRGTLSNEQFF. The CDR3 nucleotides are TGTGCCAGCAGGGGGACACTGAGCAATGAGCAGTTCTTC.

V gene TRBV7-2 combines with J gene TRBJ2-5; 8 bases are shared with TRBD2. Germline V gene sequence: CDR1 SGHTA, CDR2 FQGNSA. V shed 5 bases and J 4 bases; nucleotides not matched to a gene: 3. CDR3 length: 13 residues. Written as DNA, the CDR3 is TGTGCCAGCAGCCGGGGGGGCGGAGAGACCCAGTACTTC. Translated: CASSRGGGETQYF.

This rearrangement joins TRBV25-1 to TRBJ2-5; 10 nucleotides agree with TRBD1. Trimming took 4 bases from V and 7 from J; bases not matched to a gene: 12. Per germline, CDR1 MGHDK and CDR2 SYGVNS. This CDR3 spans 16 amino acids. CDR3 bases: TGTGCCAGCAGTGGGGGACAGGGGAGCGGATTGGGGACCCAGTACTTC. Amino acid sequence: CASSGGQGSGLGTQYF. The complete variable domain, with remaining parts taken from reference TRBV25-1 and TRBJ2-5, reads EADIYQTPRYLVIGTGKKITLECSQTMGHDKMYWYQQDPGMELHLIHYSYGVNSTEKGDLSSESTVSRIRTEHFPLTLESARPSHTSQYLCASSGGQGSGLGTQYFGPGTRLLVL.

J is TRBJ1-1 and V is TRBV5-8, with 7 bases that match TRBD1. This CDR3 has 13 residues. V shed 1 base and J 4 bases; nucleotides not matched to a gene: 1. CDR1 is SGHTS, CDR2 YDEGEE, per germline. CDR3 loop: CASSLNRGTEAFF. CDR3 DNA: TGTGCCAGCAGCTTGAACAGGGGCACTGAAGCTTTCTTT.

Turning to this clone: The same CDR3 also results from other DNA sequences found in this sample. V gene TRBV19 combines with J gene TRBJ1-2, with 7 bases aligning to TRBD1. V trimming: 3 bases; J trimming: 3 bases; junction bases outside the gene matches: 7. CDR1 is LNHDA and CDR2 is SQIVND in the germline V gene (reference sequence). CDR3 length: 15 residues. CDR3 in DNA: TGTGCCAGTAGTATCGCGACAGGGACCGACTATGGCTACACCTTC. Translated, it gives CASSIATGTDYGYTF.

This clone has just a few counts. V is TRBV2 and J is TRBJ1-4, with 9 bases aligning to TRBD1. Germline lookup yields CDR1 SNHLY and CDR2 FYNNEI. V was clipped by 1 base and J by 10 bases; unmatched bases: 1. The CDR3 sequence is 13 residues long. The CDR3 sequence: CASSEETGGKLFF. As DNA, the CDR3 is TGTGCCAGCAGTGAAGAGACAGGGGGAAAACTGTTTTTT.

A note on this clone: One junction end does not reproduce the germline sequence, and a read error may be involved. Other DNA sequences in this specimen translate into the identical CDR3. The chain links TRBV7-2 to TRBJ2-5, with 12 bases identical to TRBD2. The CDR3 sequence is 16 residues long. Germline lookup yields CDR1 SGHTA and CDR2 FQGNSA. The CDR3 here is CASSLALAGGQETQYF. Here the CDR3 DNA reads TGTGCCAGCAGCCTAGCTCTAGCGGGGGGGCAAGAGACCCAGTACTTC.

The DNA of the CDR3 is TGTGCCAGCAGCGACGCCGGTGGGGGACAAGATACGCAGTATTTT. Translating gives CASSDAGGGQDTQYF. The chain employs TRBV7-2 and TRBJ2-3; tentatively, D is TRBD1 (6 bases). The V gene lost 5 bases and the J gene lost 5 bases, with 17 bases spanning the gap. Germline V CDR1 and CDR2: SGHTA, FQGNSA. The CDR3 has 15 residues.

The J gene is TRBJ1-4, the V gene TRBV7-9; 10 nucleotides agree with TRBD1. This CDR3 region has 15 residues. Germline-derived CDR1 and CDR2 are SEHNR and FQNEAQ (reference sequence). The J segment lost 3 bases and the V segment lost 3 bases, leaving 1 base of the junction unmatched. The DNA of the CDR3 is TGTGCCAGCAGCTTGGACAGGGGGGCTAATGAAAAACTGTTTTTT. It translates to CASSLDRGANEKLFF.

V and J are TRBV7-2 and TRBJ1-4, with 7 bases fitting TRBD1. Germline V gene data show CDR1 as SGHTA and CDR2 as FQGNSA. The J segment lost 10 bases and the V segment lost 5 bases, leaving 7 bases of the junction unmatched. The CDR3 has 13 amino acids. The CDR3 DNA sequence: TGTGCCAGCAGCATGAACCGGGACAGAAAACTGTTTTTT. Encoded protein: CASSMNRDRKLFF.

CDR3 amino acids: CASSSSRQGARVNTEAFF. The CDR3 region has the DNA TGCGCCAGCAGCTCGTCCCGACAGGGGGCCCGAGTGAACACTGAAGCTTTCTTT. This chain joins TRBV5-1 and TRBJ1-1; 10 nucleotides align to TRBD1. This CDR3 contains 18 residues. J lost 0 bases, V lost 3 bases, and 11 bases had no gene match. Germline V CDR1 and CDR2: SGHRS, YFSETQ.